These 15 T cell receptor beta chains came from one sample sequenced in a study of identical twins' blood T cells. TCRdb passed the 5' RACE reads through MiXCR, listing each CDR3 protein once. This repertoire shows 350,000 to 450,000 distinct CDR3 sequences, roughly 31% found once; its top ten account for approximately 6.6%. The sequenced sample was PBMCs. Receptor source: a woman aged 18-50 years in good health.

The J gene is TRBJ2-7, the V gene TRBV20-1; maybe TRBD2 (5 bases). Per the germline V gene, CDR1 is DFQATT and CDR2 is SNEGSKA (reference sequence). V was cut by 1 base and J by 4 bases, with 11 bases left in between. The CDR3 extends over 13 amino acids. The CDR3: CSARVLSGYEQYF. The DNA for the CDR3 is TGCAGTGCTAGAGTCCTCAGCGGATACGAGCAGTACTTC.

Concerning this clonotype itself: Its ends do not fully match the called genes, so a read error is possible. This chain connects TRBV7-3 to TRBJ1-1; 7 bases match TRBD1. The CDR3 length is 15 residues. Germline values: CDR1 SGHTA, CDR2 FQGTGA. CDR3 in amino acids: CASSLSGTENTGAFF. The CDR3 DNA reads as TGTGCCAGCAGCTTATCCGGGACAGAGAACACTGGAGCTTTCTTT. The complete variable domain, with remaining parts taken from reference TRBV7-3 and TRBJ1-1, reads GAGVSQTPSNKVTEKGKYVELRCDPISGHTALYWYRQSLGQGPEFLIYFQGTGAADDSGLPNDRFFAVRPEGSVSTLKIQRTERGDSAVYLCASSLSGTENTGAFFGQGTRLTVV.

This clonotype showed up just a few times. It may be a read error: a sequence one base away is much more abundant. V gene TRBV6-1 combines with J gene TRBJ1-1; D not certain. Germline values: CDR1 MNHNS, CDR2 SASEGT. This CDR3 contains 13 residues. CDR3 region: CASGKQIRTGAFF. As DNA, the CDR3 is TGTGCCAGCGGGAAACAGATCAGGACTGGAGCTTTCTTT.

The chain links TRBV29-1 to TRBJ1-4; D is possibly TRBD1 (6 bases). The length of the CDR3 is 13 residues. Trimming stripped 7 bases from V and 6 bases from J, with 15 bases between. CDR1 and CDR2 (germline): SQVTM, ANQGSEA. The CDR3 reads CSAIRAGDEKLFF. The CDR3, as DNA: TGCAGCGCCATTAGGGCAGGGGATGAAAAACTGTTTTTT.

In its sample, this clonotype was seen a few times. The chain is built from TRBV6-5 and TRBJ1-4, with D unclear. The CDR3 is made up of 13 amino acids. The germline V and J ends were trimmed by 9 bases and 8 bases, with 16 bases remaining between them. The V gene's germline CDR1 is MNHEY and CDR2 SVGAGI. CDR3 amino acids: CASSENSGEKLFF. The CDR3 DNA reads TGTGCCAGTTCCGAGAACAGTGGGGAAAAACTGTTTTTT.

A single count supports this clonotype. V usage is TRBV7-9 and J usage is TRBJ1-3; D gene ambiguous. Germline V lookup: CDR1 SEHNR, CDR2 FQNEAQ (reference sequence). There are 15 residues in the CDR3. Trimming took 1 base from V and 4 from J, leaving 11 bases between them. CDR3 in amino acids: CASSLGTMAGNTIYF. CDR3 sequence (DNA): TGTGCCAGCAGCTTAGGAACGATGGCCGGAAACACCATATATTTT.

This clonotype has only a few counts. This chain uses TRBV9 with TRBJ1-2, with unresolved D. The CDR3 totals 15 residues. Germline values: CDR1 SGDLS, CDR2 YYNGEE. Trimming took 2 bases from V and 0 from J, leaving 11 bases between them. This CDR3 reads CASSVSRITNYGYTF. The CDR3 bases are TGTGCCAGCAGCGTCTCCAGGATCACTAACTATGGCTACACCTTC.

The genes are TRBV11-2 and TRBJ2-3, with D possibly matching TRBD2 (5 bases). The CDR3 length is 13 residues. CDR1 and CDR2 (germline): SGHAT, FQNNGV. With 6 bases removed from V and 1 base from J, the gap between germline ends came to 8 bases. The CDR3 region has the DNA TGTGCCAGCAGGGAGGATCGCACAGATACGCAGTATTTT. This sequence encodes CASREDRTDTQYF.

The chain employs TRBV2 and TRBJ2-4; TRBD2 might be the D (5 bases). Per germline, CDR1 SNHLY and CDR2 FYNNEI. The CDR3 is made up of 14 amino acids. V was trimmed by 0 bases and J by 8 bases, leaving 11 bases between them. CDR3 sequence (DNA): TGTGCCAGCAGTGAAGCGAGCGGATTGTACATTCAGTACTTC. Amino acid sequence: CASSEASGLYIQYF.

V and J are TRBV10-3 and TRBJ1-1; TRBD1 is a possible D gene (5 bases). CDR1 is ENHRY, CDR2 SYGVKD, per germline. CDR3 length: 16 residues. V was trimmed by 7 bases and J by 4 bases, leaving 22 bases between them. The CDR3 DNA is TGTGCCATCACTCCCGCGGCAGGGCAGGTGGGCACTGAAGCTTTCTTT. Its protein product is CAITPAAGQVGTEAFF.

This rearrangement joins TRBV12-3 or TRBV12-4 to TRBJ2-1, with D maybe TRBD2 (6 bases). This CDR3 comprises 14 residues. Trimming removed 0 bases at V and 15 bases at J, with 18 bases between. CDR3 region: CASSLARDSSFPFF. The CDR3 DNA reads as TGTGCCAGCAGTTTAGCGCGGGATTCCTCCTTCCCGTTCTTC.

V usage is TRBV28 and J usage is TRBJ2-3; 7 nucleotides agree with TRBD1. The CDR3 runs 17 residues. J gave up 9 bases and V 3 bases, and 18 bases lay outside the gene matches. Germline V gives CDR1 MDHEN, CDR2 SYDVKM. CDR3: CASSFRRTGTSRETQYF. DNA of the CDR3: TGTGCCAGCAGTTTTCGGAGGACAGGCACCTCGAGGGAGACGCAGTATTTT.

The V and J genes are TRBV3-1 and TRBJ2-7; unclear D gene. The germline V gene has CDR1 LGHDT and CDR2 YNNKEL (reference sequence). CDR3 length equals 14 residues. Trimming removed 0 bases at V and 4 bases at J, with 10 bases between. CDR3 sequence: CASSQDLGPYEQYF. The CDR3 nucleotides read TGTGCCAGCAGCCAAGATCTGGGCCCTTACGAGCAGTACTTC.

This clonotype was counted a few times. This chain connects TRBV12-3 or TRBV12-4 to TRBJ1-2; D not resolved. The V gene lost 2 bases and the J gene lost 4 bases, with 14 bases spanning the gap. The CDR3 totals 15 residues. The chain's CDR3 is CASSLSGGRGYGYTF. The CDR3, as DNA: TGTGCCAGCAGTTTAAGTGGTGGGAGAGGCTATGGCTACACCTTC.

In this sample, this clonotype turned up a few times. The V call is TRBV5-1, the J call TRBJ1-1, with D possibly TRBD1 on 5 matching bases. CDR1 SGHRS and CDR2 YFSETQ come from the germline V gene. The CDR3 has 15 residues. Trimming cost V 1 base and J 3 bases, with 13 bases left between them. This CDR3 reads CASSLNQGGDTEAFF. The CDR3 nucleotides are TGCGCCAGCAGCTTGAATCAGGGAGGGGACACTGAAGCTTTCTTT.